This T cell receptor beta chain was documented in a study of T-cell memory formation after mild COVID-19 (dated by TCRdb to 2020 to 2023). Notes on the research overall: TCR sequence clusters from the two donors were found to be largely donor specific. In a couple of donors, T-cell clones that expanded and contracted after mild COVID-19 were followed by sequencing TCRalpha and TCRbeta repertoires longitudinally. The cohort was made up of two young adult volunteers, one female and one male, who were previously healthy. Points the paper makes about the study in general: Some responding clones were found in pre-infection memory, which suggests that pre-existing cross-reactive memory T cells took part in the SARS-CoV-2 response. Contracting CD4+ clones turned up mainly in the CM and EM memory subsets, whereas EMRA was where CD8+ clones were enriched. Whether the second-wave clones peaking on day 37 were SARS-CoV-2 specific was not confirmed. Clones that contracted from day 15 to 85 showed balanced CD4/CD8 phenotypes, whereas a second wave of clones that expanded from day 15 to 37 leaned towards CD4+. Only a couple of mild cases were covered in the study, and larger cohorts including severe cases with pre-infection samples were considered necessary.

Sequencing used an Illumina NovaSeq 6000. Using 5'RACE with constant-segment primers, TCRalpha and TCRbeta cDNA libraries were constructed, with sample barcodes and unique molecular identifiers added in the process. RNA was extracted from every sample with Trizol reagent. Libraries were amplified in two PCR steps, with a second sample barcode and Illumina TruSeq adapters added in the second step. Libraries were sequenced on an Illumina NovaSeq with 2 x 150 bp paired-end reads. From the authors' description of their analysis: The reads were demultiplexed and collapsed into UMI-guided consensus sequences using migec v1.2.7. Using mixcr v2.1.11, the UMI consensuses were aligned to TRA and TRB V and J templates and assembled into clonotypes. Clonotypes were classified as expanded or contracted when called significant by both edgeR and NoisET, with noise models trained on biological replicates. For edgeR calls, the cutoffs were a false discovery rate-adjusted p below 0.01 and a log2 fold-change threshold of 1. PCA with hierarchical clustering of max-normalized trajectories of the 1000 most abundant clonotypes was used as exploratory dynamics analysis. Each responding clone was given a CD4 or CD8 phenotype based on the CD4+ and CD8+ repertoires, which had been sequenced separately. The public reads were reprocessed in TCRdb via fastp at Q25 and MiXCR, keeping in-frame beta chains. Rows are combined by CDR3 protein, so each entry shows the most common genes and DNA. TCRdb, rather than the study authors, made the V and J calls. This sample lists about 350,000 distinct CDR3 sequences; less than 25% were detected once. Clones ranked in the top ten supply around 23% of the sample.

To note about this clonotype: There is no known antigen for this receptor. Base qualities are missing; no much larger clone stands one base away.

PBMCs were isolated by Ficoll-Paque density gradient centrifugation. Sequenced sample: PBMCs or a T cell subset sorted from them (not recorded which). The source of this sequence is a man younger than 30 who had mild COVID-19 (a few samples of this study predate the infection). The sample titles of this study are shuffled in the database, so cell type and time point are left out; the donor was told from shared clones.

The DNA sequence follows: TGTGCCAGCAGCCAGAACATGTTTGTCAACGAGCAGTACTTC. This encodes CASSQNMFVNEQYF. The rearranged segments are TRBV7-6 and TRBJ2-7; the D gene assignment is ambiguous. The CDR3 contains 14 residues, cysteine and phenylalanine counted. Only CDR3 DNA remains: 42 bases, in frame from the first base. Sequences SGHVS (CDR1) and FNYEAQ (CDR2) are obtained from the germline V gene. Cut back by 5 bases and 5 bases, the V and J ends lie 16 bases apart.